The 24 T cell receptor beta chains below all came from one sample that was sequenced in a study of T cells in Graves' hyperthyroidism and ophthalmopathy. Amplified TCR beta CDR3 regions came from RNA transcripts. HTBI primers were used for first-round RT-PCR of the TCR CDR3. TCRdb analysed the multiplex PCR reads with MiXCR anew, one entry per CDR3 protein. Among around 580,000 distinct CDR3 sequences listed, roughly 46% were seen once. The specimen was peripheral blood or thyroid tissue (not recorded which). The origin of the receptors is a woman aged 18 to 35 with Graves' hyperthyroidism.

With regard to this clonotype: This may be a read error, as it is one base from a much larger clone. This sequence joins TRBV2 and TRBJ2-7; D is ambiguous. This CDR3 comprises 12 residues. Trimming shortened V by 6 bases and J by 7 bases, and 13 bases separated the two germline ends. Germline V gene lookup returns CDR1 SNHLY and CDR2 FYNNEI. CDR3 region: CASSQDGWEQYF. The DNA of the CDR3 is TGTGCCAGCAGCCAAGATGGGTGGGAGCAGTACTTC.

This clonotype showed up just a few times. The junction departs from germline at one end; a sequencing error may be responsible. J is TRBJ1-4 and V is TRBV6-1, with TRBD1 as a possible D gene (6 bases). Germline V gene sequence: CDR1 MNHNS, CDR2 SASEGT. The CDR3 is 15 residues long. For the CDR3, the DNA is TGTGCCAGCTCAGAGACGGGGACAACTAATGAAAGACTGTTTTTT. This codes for CASSETGTTNERLFF.

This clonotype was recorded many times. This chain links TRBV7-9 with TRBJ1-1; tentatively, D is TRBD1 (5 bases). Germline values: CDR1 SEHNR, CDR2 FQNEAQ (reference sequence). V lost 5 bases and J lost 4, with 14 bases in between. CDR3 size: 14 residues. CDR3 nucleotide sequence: TGTGCCAGCAGCCCCCCTCTAGGGGTCACTGAAGCTTTCTTT. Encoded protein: CASSPPLGVTEAFF. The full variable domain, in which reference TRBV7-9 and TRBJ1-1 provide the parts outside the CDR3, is DTGVSQNPRHKITKRGQNVTFRCDPISEHNRLYWYRQTLGQGPEFLTYFQNEAQLEKSRLLSDRFSAERPKGSFSTLEIQRTEQGDSAMYLCASSPPLGVTEAFFGQGTRLTVV.

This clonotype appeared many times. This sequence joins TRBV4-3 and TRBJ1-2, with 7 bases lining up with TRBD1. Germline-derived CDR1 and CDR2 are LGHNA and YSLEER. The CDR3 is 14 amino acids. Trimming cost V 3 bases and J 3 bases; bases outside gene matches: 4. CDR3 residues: CASSQYRGDYGYTF. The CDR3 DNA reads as TGCGCCAGCAGCCAGTACAGGGGTGACTATGGCTACACCTTC.

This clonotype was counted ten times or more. The CDR3 sequence: CASSQVVTGELFF. In nucleotides, the CDR3 is TGCGCCAGCAGCCAAGTGGTAACCGGGGAGCTGTTTTTT. The chain employs TRBV4-1 and TRBJ2-2; no firm D call. The CDR3 contains 13 residues. Per germline, CDR1 MGHRA and CDR2 YSYEKL. The V end lost 1 base, the J end lost 5 bases, and 5 bases lay between the germline ends.

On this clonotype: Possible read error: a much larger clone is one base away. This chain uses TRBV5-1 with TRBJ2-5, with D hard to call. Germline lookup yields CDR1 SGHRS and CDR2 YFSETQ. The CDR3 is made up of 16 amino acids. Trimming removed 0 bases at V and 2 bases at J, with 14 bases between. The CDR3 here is CASSLGGVTLQETQYF. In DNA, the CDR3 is TGCGCCAGCAGCTTGGGTGGCGTGACTCTTCAAGAGACCCAGTACTTC.

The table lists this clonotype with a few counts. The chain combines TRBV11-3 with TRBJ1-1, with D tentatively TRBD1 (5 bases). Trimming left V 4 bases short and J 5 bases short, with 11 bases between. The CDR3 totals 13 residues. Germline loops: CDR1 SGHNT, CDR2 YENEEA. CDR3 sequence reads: CASSSPGMTEAFF. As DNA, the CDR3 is TGTGCCAGCAGCTCACCAGGGATGACTGAAGCTTTCTTT.

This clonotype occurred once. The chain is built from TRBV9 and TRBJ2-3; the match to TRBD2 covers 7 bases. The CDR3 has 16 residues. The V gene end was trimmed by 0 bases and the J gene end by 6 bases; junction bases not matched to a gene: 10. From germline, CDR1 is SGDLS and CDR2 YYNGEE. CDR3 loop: CASSVVLGGSEDTQYF. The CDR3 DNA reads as TGTGCCAGCAGCGTAGTCCTGGGAGGGAGTGAGGATACGCAGTATTTT.

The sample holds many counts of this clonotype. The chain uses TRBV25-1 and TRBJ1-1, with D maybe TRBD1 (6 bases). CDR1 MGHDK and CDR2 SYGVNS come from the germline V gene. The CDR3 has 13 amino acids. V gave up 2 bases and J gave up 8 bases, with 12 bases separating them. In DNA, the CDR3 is TGTGCCAGCAGTGAAGGGGGCTACCCAGAAGCTTTCTTT. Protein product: CASSEGGYPEAFF.

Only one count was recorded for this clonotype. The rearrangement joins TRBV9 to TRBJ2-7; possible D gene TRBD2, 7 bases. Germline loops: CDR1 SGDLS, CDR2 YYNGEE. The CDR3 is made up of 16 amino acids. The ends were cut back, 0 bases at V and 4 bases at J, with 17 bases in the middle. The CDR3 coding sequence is TGTGCCAGCAGCGTAGCCCTTGGGGGGGCGCTTTACGAGCAGTACTTC. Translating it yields CASSVALGGALYEQYF.

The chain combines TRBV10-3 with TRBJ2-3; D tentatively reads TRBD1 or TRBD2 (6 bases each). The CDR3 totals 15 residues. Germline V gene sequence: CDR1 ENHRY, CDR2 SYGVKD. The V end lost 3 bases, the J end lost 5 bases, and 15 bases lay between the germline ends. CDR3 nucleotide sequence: TGTGCCATCAGTGAAGGAGGGGGGTCAGGAGATACGCAGTATTTT. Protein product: CAISEGGGSGDTQYF.

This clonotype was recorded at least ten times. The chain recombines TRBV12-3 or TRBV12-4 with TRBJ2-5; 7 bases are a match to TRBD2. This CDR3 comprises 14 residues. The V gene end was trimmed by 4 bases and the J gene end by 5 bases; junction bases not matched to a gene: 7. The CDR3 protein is CASSWTSSQETQYF. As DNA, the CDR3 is TGTGCCAGCAGTTGGACTAGTAGTCAGGAGACCCAGTACTTC.

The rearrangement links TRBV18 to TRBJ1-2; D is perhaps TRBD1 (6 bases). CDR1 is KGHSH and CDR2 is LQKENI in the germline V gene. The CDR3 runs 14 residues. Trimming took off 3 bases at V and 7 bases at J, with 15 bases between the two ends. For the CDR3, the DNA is TGTGCCAGCTCACCCTCGTCCGGGGGGCTTGGCTACACCTTC. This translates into CASSPSSGGLGYTF.

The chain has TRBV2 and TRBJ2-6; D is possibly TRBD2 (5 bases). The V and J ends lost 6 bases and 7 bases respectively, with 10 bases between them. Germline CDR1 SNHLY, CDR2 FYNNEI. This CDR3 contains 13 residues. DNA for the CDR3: TGTGCCAGCAGCGGATCTAGCGCCAACGTCCTGACTTTC. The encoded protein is CASSGSSANVLTF.

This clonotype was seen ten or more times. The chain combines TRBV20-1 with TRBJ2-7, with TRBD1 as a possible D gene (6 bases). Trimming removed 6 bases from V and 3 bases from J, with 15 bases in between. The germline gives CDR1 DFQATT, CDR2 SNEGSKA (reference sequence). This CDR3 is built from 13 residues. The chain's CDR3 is CSAMGTLHYEQYF. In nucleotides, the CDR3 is TGCAGTGCGATGGGGACACTTCACTACGAGCAGTACTTC.

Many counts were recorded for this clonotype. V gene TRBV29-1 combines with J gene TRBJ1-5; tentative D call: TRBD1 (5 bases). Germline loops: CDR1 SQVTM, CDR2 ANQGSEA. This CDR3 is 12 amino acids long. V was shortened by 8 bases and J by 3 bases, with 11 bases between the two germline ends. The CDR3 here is CSTGDHNQPQHF. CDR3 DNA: TGCAGCACCGGGGACCACAATCAGCCCCAGCATTTT.

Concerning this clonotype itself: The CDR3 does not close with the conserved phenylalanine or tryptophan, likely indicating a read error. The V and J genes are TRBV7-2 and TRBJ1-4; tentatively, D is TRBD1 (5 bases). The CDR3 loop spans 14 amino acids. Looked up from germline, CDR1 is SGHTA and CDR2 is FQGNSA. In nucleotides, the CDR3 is TGTGCCAGCAGCTTGTTTGGGGGTGATGAAAAGCTGTTTCTT. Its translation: CASSLFGGDEKLFL.

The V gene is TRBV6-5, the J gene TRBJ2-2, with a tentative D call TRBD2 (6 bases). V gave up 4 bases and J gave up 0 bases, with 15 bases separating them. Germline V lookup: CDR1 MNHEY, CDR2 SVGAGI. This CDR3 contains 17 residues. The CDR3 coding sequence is TGTGCCAGCAGTTTCCGGAAAGCGGGCACGAACACCGGGGAGCTGTTTTTT. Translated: CASSFRKAGTNTGELFF.

The CDR3 region is CAISESAGGNSNQPQHF. The CDR3 DNA reads as TGTGCCATCAGTGAGTCGGCAGGAGGGAATAGCAATCAGCCCCAGCATTTT. The chain carries TRBV10-3 and TRBJ1-5; no definite D call. Trimming cost V 0 bases and J 0 bases, with 12 bases left between them. Germline CDR1 is ENHRY and CDR2 is SYGVKD. The CDR3 runs to 17 residues.

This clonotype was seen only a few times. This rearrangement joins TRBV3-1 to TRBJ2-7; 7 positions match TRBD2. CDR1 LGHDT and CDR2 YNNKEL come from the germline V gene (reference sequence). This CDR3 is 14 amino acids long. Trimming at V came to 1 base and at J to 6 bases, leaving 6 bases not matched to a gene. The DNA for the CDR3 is TGTGCCAGCAGCCAAGTGGGAGGGCCCCTCGAGCAGTACTTC. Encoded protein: CASSQVGGPLEQYF.

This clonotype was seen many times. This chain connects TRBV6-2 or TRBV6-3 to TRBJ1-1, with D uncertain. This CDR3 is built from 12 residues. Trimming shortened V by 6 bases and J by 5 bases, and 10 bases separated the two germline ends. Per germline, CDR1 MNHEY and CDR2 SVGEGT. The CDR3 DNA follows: TGTGCCAGCAGGAGAGGGAAAACTGAAGCTTTCTTT. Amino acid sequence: CASRRGKTEAFF.

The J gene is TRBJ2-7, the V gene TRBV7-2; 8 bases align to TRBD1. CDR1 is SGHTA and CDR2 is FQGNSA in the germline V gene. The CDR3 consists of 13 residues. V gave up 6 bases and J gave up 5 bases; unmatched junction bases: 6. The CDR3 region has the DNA TGTGCCAGCAGTAAGGACAGGGACCACGAGCAGTACTTC. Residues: CASSKDRDHEQYF.

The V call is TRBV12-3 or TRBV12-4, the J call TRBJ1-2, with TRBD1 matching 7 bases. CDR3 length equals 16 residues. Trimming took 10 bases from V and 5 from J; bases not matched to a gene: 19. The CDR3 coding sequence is TGTGCCACTTCGCGGAGGCCCGGGACAGCGCAATATGGCTACACCTTC. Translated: CATSRRPGTAQYGYTF.

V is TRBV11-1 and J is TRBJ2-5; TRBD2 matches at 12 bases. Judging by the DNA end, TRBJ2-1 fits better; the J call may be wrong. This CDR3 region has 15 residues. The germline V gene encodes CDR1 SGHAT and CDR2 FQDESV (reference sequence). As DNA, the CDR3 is TGTGCCAGCAGCGCCCGACTAGCGGGAGTAAATGAGCAGTTCTTC. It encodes CASSARLAGVNEQFF.